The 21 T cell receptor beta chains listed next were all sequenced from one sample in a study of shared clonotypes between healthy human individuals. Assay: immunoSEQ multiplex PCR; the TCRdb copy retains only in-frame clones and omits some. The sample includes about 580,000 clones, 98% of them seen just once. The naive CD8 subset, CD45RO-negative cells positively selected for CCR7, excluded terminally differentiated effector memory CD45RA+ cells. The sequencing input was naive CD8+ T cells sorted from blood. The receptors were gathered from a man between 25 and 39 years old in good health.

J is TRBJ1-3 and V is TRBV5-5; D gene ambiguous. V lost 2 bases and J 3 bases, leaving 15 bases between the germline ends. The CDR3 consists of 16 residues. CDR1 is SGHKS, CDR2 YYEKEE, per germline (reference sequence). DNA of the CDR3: TGTGCCAGCAGCTTTGGTCCTGGGGATTTTGGAAACACCATATATTTT. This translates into CASSFGPGDFGNTIYF.

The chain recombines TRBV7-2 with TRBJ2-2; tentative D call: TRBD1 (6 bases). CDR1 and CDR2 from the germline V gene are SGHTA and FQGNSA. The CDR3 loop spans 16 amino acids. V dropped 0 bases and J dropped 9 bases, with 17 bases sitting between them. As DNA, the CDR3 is TGTGCCAGCAGCTTAGCCGGTGTAGGGGGAAGAAGGGAGCTGTTTTTT. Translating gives CASSLAGVGGRRELFF.

CDR3 in amino acids: CASSLAEDRVAFF. The CDR3 nucleotides are TGTGCCAGCAGCTTAGCCGAAGACAGGGTCGCTTTCTTT. The chain carries TRBV7-9 and TRBJ1-1, with 7 positions matching TRBD1. Germline V gives CDR1 SEHNR, CDR2 FQNEAQ (reference sequence). The length of the CDR3 is 13 residues. V shed 0 bases, J shed 11 bases, and the junction held 6 bases outside the gene matches.

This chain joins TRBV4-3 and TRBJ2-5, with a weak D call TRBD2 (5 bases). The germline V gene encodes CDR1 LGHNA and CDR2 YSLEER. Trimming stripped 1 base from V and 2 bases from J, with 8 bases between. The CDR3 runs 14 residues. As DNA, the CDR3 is TGCGCCAGCAGCCAAGGGTGGACTCAAGAGACCCAGTACTTC. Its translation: CASSQGWTQETQYF.

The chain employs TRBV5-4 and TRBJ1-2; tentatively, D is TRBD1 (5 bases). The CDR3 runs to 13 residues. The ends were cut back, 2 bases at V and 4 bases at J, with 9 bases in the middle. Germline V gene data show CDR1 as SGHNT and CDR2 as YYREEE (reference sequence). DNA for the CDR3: TGTGCCAGCAGCTTCGACAGCGGCTATGGCTACACCTTC. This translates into CASSFDSGYGYTF.

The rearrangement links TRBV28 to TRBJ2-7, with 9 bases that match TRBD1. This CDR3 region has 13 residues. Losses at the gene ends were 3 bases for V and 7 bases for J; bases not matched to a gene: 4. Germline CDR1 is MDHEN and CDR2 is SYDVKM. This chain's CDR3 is CASSLLTGGEQYF. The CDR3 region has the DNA TGTGCCAGCAGTTTGTTGACAGGGGGGGAGCAGTACTTC.

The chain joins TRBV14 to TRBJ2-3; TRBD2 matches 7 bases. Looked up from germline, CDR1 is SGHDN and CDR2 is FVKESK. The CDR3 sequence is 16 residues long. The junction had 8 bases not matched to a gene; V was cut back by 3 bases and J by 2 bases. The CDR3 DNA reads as TGTGCCAGCAGCCATTGGCTAGCGGAGGACACAGATACGCAGTATTTT. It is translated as CASSHWLAEDTDTQYF.

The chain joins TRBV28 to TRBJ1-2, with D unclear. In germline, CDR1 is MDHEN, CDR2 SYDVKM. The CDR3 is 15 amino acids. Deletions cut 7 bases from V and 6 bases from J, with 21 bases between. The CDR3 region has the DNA TGTGCCAGCACCATACGAGGCCTAATGTTGGATGGCTACACCTTC. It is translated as CASTIRGLMLDGYTF.

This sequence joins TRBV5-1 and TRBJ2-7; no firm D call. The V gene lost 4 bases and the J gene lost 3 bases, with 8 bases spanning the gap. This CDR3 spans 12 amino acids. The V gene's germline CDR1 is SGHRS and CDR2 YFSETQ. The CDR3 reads CASSPDGYEQYF. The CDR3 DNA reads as TGCGCCAGCAGCCCGGACGGCTACGAGCAGTACTTC.

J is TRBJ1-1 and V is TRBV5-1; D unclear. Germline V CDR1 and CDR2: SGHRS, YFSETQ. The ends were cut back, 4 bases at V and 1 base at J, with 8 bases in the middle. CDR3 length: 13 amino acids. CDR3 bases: TGCGCCAGCAGCCCACTGAGGAACACTGAAGCTTTCTTT. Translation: CASSPLRNTEAFF. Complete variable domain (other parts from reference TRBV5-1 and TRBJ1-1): KAGVTQTPRYLIKTRGQQVTLSCSPISGHRSVSWYQQTPGQGLQFLFEYFSETQRNKGNFPGRFSGRQFSNSRSEMNVSTLELGDSALYLCASSPLRNTEAFFGQGTRLTVV.

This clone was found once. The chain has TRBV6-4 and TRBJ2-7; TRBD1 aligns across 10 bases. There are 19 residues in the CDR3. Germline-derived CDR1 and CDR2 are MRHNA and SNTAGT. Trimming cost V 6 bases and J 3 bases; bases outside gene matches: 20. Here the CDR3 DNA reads TGTGCCAGCAGCTCTGACCCCGGGACAGGGGTAACGGTACGCTACGAGCAGTACTTC. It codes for CASSSDPGTGVTVRYEQYF.

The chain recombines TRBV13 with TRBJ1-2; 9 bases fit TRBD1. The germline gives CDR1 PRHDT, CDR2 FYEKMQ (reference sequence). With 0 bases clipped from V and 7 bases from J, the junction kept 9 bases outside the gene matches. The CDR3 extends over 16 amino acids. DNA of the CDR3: TGTGCCAGCAGCTTAGGATTAACAGGGGGCGCCGGTGGCTACACCTTC. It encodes CASSLGLTGGAGGYTF.

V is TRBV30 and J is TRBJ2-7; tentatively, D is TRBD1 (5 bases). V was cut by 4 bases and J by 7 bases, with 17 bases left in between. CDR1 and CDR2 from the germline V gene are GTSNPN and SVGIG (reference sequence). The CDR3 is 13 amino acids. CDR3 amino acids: CAWTDAAGLEQYF. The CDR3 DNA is TGTGCCTGGACCGACGCGGCAGGGCTTGAGCAGTACTTC.

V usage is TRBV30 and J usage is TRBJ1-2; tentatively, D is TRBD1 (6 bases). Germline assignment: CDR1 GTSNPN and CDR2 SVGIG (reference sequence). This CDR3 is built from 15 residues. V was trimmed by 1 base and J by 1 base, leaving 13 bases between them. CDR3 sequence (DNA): TGTGCCTGGAGTGGGGGACGAGGGGGTAACTATGGCTACACCTTC. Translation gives CAWSGGRGGNYGYTF.

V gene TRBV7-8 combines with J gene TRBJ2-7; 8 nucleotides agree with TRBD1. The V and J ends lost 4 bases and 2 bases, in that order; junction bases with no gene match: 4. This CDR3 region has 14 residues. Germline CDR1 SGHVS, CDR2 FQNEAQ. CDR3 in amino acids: CASSSLQGAYEQYF. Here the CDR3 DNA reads TGTGCCAGCAGCTCGCTACAGGGGGCCTACGAGCAGTACTTC.

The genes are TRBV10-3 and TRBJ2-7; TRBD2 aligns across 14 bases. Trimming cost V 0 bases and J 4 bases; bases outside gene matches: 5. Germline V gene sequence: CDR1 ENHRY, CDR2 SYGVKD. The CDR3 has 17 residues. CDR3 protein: CAISESRLAGGVYEQYF. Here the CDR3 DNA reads TGTGCCATCAGTGAGTCGAGACTAGCGGGAGGGGTGTACGAGCAGTACTTC.

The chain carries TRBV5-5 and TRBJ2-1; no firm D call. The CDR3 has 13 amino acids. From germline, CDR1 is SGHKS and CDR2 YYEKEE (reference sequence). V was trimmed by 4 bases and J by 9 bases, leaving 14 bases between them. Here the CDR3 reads CASSLRPVLEQFF. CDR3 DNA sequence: TGTGCCAGCAGCCTCCGTCCCGTCCTTGAGCAGTTCTTC.

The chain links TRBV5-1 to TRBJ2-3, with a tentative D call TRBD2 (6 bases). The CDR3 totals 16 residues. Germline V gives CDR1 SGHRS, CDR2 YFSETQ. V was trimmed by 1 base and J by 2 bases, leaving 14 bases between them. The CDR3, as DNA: TGCGCCAGCAGCTTGTTGGGGGGAGTGGCCACAGATACGCAGTATTTT. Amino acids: CASSLLGGVATDTQYF.

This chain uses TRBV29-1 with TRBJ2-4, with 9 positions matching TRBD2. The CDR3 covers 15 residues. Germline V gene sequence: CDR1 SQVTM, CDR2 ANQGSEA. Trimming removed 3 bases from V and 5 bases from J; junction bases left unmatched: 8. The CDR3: CSVDGTSGRENIQYF. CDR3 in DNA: TGCAGCGTTGATGGAACTAGCGGGCGAGAAAACATTCAGTACTTC.

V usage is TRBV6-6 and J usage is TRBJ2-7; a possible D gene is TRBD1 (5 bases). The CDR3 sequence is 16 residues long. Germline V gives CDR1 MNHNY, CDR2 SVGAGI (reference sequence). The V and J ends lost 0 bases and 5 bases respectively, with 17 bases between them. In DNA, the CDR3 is TGTGCCAGCAGTTACTCCCTTGCCTCAGGGTTCAACGAGCAGTACTTC. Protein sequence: CASSYSLASGFNEQYF.

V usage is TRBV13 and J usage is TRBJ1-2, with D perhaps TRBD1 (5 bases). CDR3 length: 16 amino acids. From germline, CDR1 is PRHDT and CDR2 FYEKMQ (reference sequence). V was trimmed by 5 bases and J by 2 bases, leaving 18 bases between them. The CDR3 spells CASSPSTGPGNYGYTF. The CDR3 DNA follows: TGTGCCAGCAGCCCTTCCACAGGACCCGGGAACTATGGCTACACCTTC.